One sample yielded the 8 T cell receptor beta chains listed below, sequenced in a study of T cell repertoires in cytomegalovirus infection. These receptors lack a known antigen. TCRdb recomputed calls from the reads with MiXCR, one row per CDR3 protein. In the table there are 45,000 to 55,000 distinct CDR3 sequences, around 21% of which are singletons. The source was CD8+ T cells from cultured PBMCs, collected from culture after CMV antigen stimulation. Receptor source: a human donor in good health (CMV status not recorded). Some clones in this sample may be carry-over from other donors' samples.

This chain connects TRBV29-1 to TRBJ2-1; no definite D call. Germline V gene data show CDR1 as SQVTM and CDR2 as ANQGSEA. V lost 6 bases and J 2 bases, leaving 26 bases between the germline ends. The CDR3 has 18 residues. The CDR3 region has the DNA TGCAGCGTCGACCATTCATATGAGGACCCAGGCACCTACAATGAGCAGTTCTTC. Its protein product is CSVDHSYEDPGTYNEQFF.

The table lists this clonotype with many counts. This rearrangement joins TRBV7-2 to TRBJ1-5; D ambiguous. The germline V gene encodes CDR1 SGHTA and CDR2 FQGNSA. The CDR3 has 15 residues. V lost 2 bases and J 2 bases, leaving 10 bases between the germline ends. CDR3 amino acids: CASSLKGSGNQPQHF. In DNA, the CDR3 is TGTGCCAGCAGCTTAAAGGGTTCGGGCAATCAGCCCCAGCATTTT.

J is TRBJ2-1 and V is TRBV20-1; 7 bases fit TRBD2. Germline V lookup: CDR1 DFQATT, CDR2 SNEGSKA (reference sequence). V was clipped by 5 bases and J by 4 bases; unmatched bases: 5. The CDR3 loop spans 13 amino acids. The CDR3 region has the DNA TGCAGTGCTCTACTAGCGTCGTACAATGAGCAGTTCTTC. This sequence encodes CSALLASYNEQFF.

The V gene is TRBV4-3, the J gene TRBJ2-2; the D gene could be TRBD1 or TRBD2 (5 bases each). Germline V gene lookup returns CDR1 LGHNA and CDR2 YSLEER. Trimming shortened V by 0 bases and J by 5 bases, and 19 bases separated the two germline ends. The CDR3 covers 18 residues. CDR3: CASSQDIGPMGETGELFF. DNA for the CDR3: TGCGCCAGCAGCCAAGACATCGGGCCCATGGGGGAAACCGGGGAGCTGTTTTTT.

The rearrangement joins TRBV27 to TRBJ2-3; no definite D call. The germline gives CDR1 MNHEY, CDR2 SMNVEV (reference sequence). The CDR3 spans 14 residues. V lost 3 bases and J 0 bases, leaving 7 bases between the germline ends. The CDR3: CASSFARSTDTQYF. CDR3 DNA sequence: TGTGCCAGCAGTTTCGCGCGTAGCACAGATACGCAGTATTTT.

V gene TRBV9 combines with J gene TRBJ2-5, with 12 bases identical to TRBD2. This CDR3 is 15 amino acids long. Per germline, CDR1 SGDLS and CDR2 YYNGEE. After removal of 3 bases from V and 5 bases from J, the junction contained 5 bases not matched to a gene. The CDR3 nucleotides read TGTGCCAGCAGCGACGGACTAGCGGGATACGAGACCCAGTACTTC. It specifies CASSDGLAGYETQYF.

CDR3 protein: CASSRYLAFQETQYF. The DNA for the CDR3 is TGTGCCAGCAGCCGGTACCTAGCGTTCCAAGAGACCCAGTACTTC. The V and J genes are TRBV4-2 and TRBJ2-5; D possibly corresponds to TRBD2 (6 bases). Looked up from germline, CDR1 is LGHNA and CDR2 is YNFKEQ. The ends were cut back, 4 bases at V and 1 base at J, with 13 bases in the middle. This CDR3 region has 15 residues.

This clonotype was seen repeatedly, ten times or more. The rearrangement uses TRBV4-3 and TRBJ2-1; 9 bases are shared with TRBD2. Trimming removed 0 bases from V and 6 bases from J; junction bases left unmatched: 9. Germline assignment: CDR1 LGHNA and CDR2 YSLEER. CDR3 length equals 17 residues. CDR3 region: CASSQDLEREVSNEQFF. The CDR3 bases are TGCGCCAGCAGCCAAGATCTAGAGCGGGAGGTTTCCAATGAGCAGTTCTTC.